The T cell receptor beta chain described here comes from a study of post-analysis software for immune sequencing data (dated by TCRdb to the mid-2010s). For the study in its entirety: Disease courses on record covered relapsing-remitting, secondary progressive and progressive-relapsing multiple sclerosis, though some patients had no subtype annotation. The patient repertoires were compared against about 10 previously published healthy control repertoires obtained from donors aged about 6 to 28 years. A subset of samples was prepared in parallel using single-end sample barcoding, then pooled and co-amplified after Illumina adapter ligation. Overall study results and their limits: Strong co-clustering of samples prepared in the same batch was shown by direct clustering with F measure, prompting a batch-effect correction. The control group was slightly older than the multiple sclerosis patient group. Normalized Chao1 diversity was significantly lower in multiple sclerosis patients than controls, suggesting substantial peripheral T-cell clonal expansion. About five TRBV segments, including TRBV5-6, TRBV5-1 and TRBV20-1, were significantly more frequent in patients than controls.

Points on this clonotype: Its binding antigen is unknown. Base qualities are not recorded, but no much larger clone differs from it by a single base.

Library method: PCR. The run used an Illumina HiSeq 2500. To reduce PCR and sequencing biases, unique molecular identifiers were incorporated into the TCR beta cDNA libraries. Approximately 500,000 cDNA molecules were obtained per 1 to 10 million input T cells, so each molecule approximated one T cell. The patient libraries were prepared and sequenced using the same protocol as the earlier healthy control dataset. Within a given batch, samples were prepared together, multiplexed and sequenced on the same HiSeq lane. The published analysis was carried out like this. MIGEC handled the raw barcoded reads, throwing out single-read molecular identifier groups before consensus assembly and CDR3 extraction. Clonotype tables were post-analysed with VDJtools, normalizing diversity by down-sampling all datasets to the smallest sample size. In repertoire overlap clustering, CDR3 amino acid sequences, but not nucleotide sequences, were matched to correct batch-related cross-sample contamination. Starting from the raw public reads, TCRdb applied fastp trimming at Q25, assembled clones with MiXCR and retained in-frame beta chains. Duplicate CDR3 protein sequences are folded into a single record with the most common DNA and genes. TCRdb, rather than the study authors, made the V and J calls. Within this sample are about 500,000 distinct CDR3 sequences, with 45% of them counted one time only. The ten largest make up roughly an eighth of the sample.

CDR3 length: 14 amino acids, cysteine to phenylalanine. The only DNA kept is the CDR3, 42 bases in frame from the first base. To demonstrate the VDJtools post-analysis software, the study profiled TCR beta repertoires from the peripheral blood of about 13 young patients with multiple sclerosis. Multiple sclerosis patients were children and adolescents aged roughly 6 to 15 years. The receptor was derived from a girl aged 10-17 years with multiple sclerosis. The specimen was blood. The sequence links TRBV1 to TRBJ1-2; no DNA check was done on the table's D call, TRBD1. TRBV1 is noted as a pseudogene. CDR3 region: CTSSLRDRGEGYTF. The bases are TGCACCAGCAGCCTTAGGGACAGGGGGGAAGGCTACACCTTC.